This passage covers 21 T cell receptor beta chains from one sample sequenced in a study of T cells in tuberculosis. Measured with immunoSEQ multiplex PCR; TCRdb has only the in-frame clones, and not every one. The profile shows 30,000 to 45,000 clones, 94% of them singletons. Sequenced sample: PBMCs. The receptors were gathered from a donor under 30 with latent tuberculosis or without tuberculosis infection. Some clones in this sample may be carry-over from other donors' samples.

The DNA of the CDR3 is TGCAGCGTTCACCAAATTAGGGGCCTGAACACTGAAGCTTTCTTT. Its protein is CSVHQIRGLNTEAFF. J is TRBJ1-1 and V is TRBV29-1, with a weak D call TRBD1 (5 bases). The CDR3 covers 15 residues. Trimming stripped 5 bases from V and 0 bases from J, with 16 bases between. CDR1 SQVTM and CDR2 ANQGSEA come from the germline V gene. Filled out from reference TRBV29-1 and TRBJ1-1, the complete variable domain reads SAVISQKPSRDICQRGTSLTIQCQVDSQVTMMFWYRQQPGQSLTLIATANQGSEATYESGFVIDKFPISRPNLTFSTLTVSNMSPEDSSIYLCSVHQIRGLNTEAFFGQGTRLTVV.

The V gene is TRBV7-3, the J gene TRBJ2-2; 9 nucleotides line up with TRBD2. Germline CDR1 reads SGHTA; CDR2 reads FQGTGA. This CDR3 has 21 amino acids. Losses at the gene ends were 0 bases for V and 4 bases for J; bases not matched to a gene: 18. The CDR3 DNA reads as TGTGCCAGCAGCTTAACGTTGGACGCATCCCGGGGACTAGCACGCACCGGGGAGCTGTTTTTT. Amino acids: CASSLTLDASRGLARTGELFF.

CDR3 region: CASSSIAGVSTDTQYF. The CDR3 DNA follows: TGTGCCAGCAGTTCTATAGCGGGGGTAAGCACAGATACGCAGTATTTT. The genes are TRBV27 and TRBJ2-3; 9 bases align to TRBD2. CDR3 length: 16 residues. Germline V lookup: CDR1 MNHEY, CDR2 SMNVEV (reference sequence). Trimming cost V 4 bases and J 0 bases; bases outside gene matches: 5.

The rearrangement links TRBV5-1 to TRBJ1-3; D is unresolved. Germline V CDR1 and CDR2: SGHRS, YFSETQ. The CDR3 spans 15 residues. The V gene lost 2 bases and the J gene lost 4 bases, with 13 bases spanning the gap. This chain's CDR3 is CASSLGTLGGNTIYF. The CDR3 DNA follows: TGCGCCAGCAGCTTAGGAACTCTCGGGGGAAACACCATATATTTT.

The DNA of the CDR3 is TGTGCCAGCAGCTTAAATTCGGGACAGGGATCAGATACGCAGTATTTT. It translates to CASSLNSGQGSDTQYF. This chain uses TRBV7-3 with TRBJ2-3, with TRBD1 matching over 9 bases. Germline-derived CDR1 and CDR2 are SGHTA and FQGTGA. The ends lost 1 base at V and 4 bases at J; junction bases unmatched: 6. This CDR3 spans 16 amino acids.

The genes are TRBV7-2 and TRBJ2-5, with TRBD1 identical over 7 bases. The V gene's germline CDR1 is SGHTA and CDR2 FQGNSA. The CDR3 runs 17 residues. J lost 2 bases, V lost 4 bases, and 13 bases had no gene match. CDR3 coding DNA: TGTGCCAGCAGCTCCCACCCCCTCCGGGACAGACAAGAGACCCAGTACTTC. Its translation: CASSSHPLRDRQETQYF.

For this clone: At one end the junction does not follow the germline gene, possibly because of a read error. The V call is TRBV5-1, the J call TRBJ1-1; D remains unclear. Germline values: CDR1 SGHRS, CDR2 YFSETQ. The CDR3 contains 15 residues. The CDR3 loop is CASSLRPEANTEAFF. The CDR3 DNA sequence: TGTGCCAGCAGCTTGAGGCCGGAGGCTAACACTGAAGCTTTCTTT.

The CDR3 is CASSLGGFHNQPQHF. In DNA form, the CDR3 reads TGTGCCAGCAGCTTGGGGGGGTTTCATAATCAGCCCCAGCATTTT. This chain joins TRBV13 and TRBJ1-5, with D possibly TRBD1 on 5 matching bases. This CDR3 has 15 amino acids. CDR1 and CDR2 (germline): PRHDT, FYEKMQ (reference sequence). The ends were cut back, 3 bases at V and 4 bases at J, with 13 bases in the middle.

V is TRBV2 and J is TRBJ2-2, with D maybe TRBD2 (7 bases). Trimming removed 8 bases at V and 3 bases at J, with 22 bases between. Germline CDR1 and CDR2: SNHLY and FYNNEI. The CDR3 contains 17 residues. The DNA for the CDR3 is TGTGCCAGCGGCGAGGGGGGGCGGAGGGCTGACACCGGGGAGCTGTTTTTT. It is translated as CASGEGGRRADTGELFF.

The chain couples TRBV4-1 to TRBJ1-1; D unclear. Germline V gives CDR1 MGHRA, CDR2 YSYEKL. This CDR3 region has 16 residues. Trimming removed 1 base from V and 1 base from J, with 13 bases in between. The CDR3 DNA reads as TGCGCCAGCAGCCAAGTAATGCTCCTATCGAACACTGAAGCTTTCTTT. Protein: CASSQVMLLSNTEAFF.

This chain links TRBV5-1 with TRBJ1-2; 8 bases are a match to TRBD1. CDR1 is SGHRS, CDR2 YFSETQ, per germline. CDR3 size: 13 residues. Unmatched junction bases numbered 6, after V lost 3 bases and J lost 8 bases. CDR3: CASSWEDRVGYTF. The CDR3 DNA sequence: TGCGCCAGCAGCTGGGAGGACAGGGTCGGCTACACCTTC.

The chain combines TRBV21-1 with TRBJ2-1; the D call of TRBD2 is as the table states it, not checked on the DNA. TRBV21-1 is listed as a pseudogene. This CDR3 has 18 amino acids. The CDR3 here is CASSNPVFGGGLGDEQFF. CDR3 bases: TGTGCCAGCAGCAATCCGGTATTCGGGGGAGGATTGGGCGATGAGCAGTTCTTC.

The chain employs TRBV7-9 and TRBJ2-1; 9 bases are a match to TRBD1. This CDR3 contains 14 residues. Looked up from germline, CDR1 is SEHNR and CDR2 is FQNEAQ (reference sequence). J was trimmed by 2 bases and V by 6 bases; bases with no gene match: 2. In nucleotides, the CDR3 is TGTGCCAGCAGGGGACAGGGCCCCTACAATGAGCAGTTCTTC. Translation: CASRGQGPYNEQFF.

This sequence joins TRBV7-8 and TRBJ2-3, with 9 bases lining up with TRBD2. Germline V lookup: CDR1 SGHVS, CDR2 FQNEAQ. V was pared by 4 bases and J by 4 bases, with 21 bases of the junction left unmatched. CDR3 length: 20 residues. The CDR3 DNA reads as TGTGCCAGCAGCTCCCGACTCGAGCGGGGGGCCCACGTCGGCCCAGATACGCAGTATTTT. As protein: CASSSRLERGAHVGPDTQYF.

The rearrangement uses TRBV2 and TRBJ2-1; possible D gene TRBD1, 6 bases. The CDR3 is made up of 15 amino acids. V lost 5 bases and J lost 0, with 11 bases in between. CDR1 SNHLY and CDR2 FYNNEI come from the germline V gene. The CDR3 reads CASSQTGSSYNEQFF. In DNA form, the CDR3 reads TGTGCCAGCAGTCAAACAGGGAGCTCCTACAATGAGCAGTTCTTC.

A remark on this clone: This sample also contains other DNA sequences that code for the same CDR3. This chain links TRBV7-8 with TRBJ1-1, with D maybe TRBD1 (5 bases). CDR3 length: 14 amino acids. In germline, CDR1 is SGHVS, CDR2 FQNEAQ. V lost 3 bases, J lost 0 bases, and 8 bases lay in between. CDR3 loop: CASSLGLMNTEAFF. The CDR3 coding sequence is TGTGCCAGCAGCTTGGGGCTTATGAACACTGAAGCTTTCTTT. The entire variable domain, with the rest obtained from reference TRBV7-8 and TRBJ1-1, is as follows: GAGVSQSPRYKVAKRGQDVALRCDPISGHVSLFWYQQALGQGPEFLTYFQNEAQLDKSGLPSDRFFAERPEGSVSTLKIQRTQQEDSAVYLCASSLGLMNTEAFFGQGTRLTVV.

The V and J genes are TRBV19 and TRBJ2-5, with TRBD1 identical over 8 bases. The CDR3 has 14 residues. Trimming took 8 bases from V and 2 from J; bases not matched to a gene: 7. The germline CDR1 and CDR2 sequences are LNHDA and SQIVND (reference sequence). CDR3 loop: CASGRQGTQETQYF. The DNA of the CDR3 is TGTGCCAGTGGGAGACAGGGGACACAAGAGACCCAGTACTTC.

For the CDR3, the DNA is TGTGCCACCCGACTAGCGGGGGCCCGCACAGATACGCAGTATTTT. Protein: CATRLAGARTDTQYF. This chain connects TRBV19 to TRBJ2-3, with TRBD2 identical over 12 bases. The trim removed 10 bases at V and 1 base at J, leaving 6 bases unmatched. Germline V gene lookup returns CDR1 LNHDA and CDR2 SQIVND (reference sequence). The CDR3 length is 15 residues.

The CDR3 DNA sequence: TGTGCCAGCAGCTTGCAGGGGTTATCTGAAAAACTGTTTTTT. As protein: CASSLQGLSEKLFF. This sequence joins TRBV5-6 and TRBJ1-4, with D possibly matching TRBD1 (6 bases). Trimming left V 1 base short and J 7 bases short, with 11 bases between. There are 14 residues in the CDR3. The germline gives CDR1 SGHDT, CDR2 YYEEEE.

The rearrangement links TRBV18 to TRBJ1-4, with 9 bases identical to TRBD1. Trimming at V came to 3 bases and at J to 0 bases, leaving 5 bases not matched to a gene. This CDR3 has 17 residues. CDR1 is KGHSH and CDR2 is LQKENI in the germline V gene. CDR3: CASSPGQGFATNEKLFF. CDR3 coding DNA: TGTGCCAGCTCACCGGGACAGGGCTTTGCAACTAATGAAAAACTGTTTTTT.

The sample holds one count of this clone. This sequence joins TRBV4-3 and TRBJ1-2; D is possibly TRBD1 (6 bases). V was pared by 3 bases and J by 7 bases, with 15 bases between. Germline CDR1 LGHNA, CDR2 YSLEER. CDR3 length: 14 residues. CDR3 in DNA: TGCGCCAGCAGCCAGGACGTTGGACAGATTGGCTACACCTTC. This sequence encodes CASSQDVGQIGYTF.